This entry lists 26 T cell receptor beta chains sequenced from one sample in a study of cytomegalovirus exposure and HLA in healthy donors. The repertoire was sequenced with immunoSEQ multiplex PCR; TCRdb's copy has only in-frame clones and lacks some. Of 100,000 to 150,000 clones listed, around 86% are singletons. The sequencing input was PBMCs. The receptors stem from a woman aged 18-29 years in good health and CMV-seronegative.

This chain links TRBV19 with TRBJ2-6; D gene unclear. The germline V gene encodes CDR1 LNHDA and CDR2 SQIVND (reference sequence). V was shortened by 5 bases and J by 0 bases, with 5 bases between the two germline ends. The CDR3 is 14 amino acids. The CDR3 loop is CASSDNSGANVLTF. DNA of the CDR3: TGTGCCAGTAGTGACAACTCTGGGGCCAACGTCCTGACTTTC.

This chain joins TRBV20-1 and TRBJ2-5; D is unclear. From germline, CDR1 is DFQATT and CDR2 SNEGSKA (reference sequence). Trimming left V 6 bases short and J 2 bases short, with 4 bases between. CDR3 length: 10 amino acids. The CDR3 DNA reads as TGCAGTGCGTCTCAAGAGACCCAGTACTTC. Translation: CSASQETQYF.

The chain combines TRBV28 with TRBJ2-1; 10 bases match TRBD2. The V segment lost 3 bases and the J segment 3 bases; nucleotides outside the gene matches: 2. This CDR3 region has 15 residues. CDR1 MDHEN and CDR2 SYDVKM come from the germline V gene. The CDR3 DNA is TGTGCCAGCAGTTTGGCTAGCGGGAGCTACAATGAGCAGTTCTTC. This translates into CASSLASGSYNEQFF.

This clone has a handful of counts. The rearrangement joins TRBV6-1 to TRBJ2-1; tentatively, D is TRBD1 (6 bases). Per germline, CDR1 MNHNS and CDR2 SASEGT. Trimming left V 3 bases short and J 7 bases short, with 13 bases between. This CDR3 spans 14 amino acids. The CDR3 DNA reads TGTGCCAGCAGTGACAGGGGACACAGGAATGAGCAGTTCTTC. It specifies CASSDRGHRNEQFF.

This chain links TRBV6-4 with TRBJ2-3, with 9 bases fitting TRBD2. The CDR3 contains 15 residues. Germline loops: CDR1 MRHNA, CDR2 SNTAGT. Trimming removed 3 bases from V and 3 bases from J; junction bases left unmatched: 4. CDR3 protein: CASSETSGDTDTQYF. The CDR3 coding sequence is TGTGCCAGCAGTGAGACTAGCGGAGATACAGATACGCAGTATTTT.

The chain links TRBV11-2 to TRBJ2-7; 10 nucleotides line up with TRBD2. The junction had 13 bases not matched to a gene; V was cut back by 5 bases and J by 0 bases. Germline V CDR1 and CDR2: SGHAT, FQNNGV. This CDR3 comprises 18 residues. The CDR3 DNA reads TGTGCCAGCAGCCGTAGGGCGCTAGCGGGAGATCCCTCCTACGAGCAGTACTTC. Protein product: CASSRRALAGDPSYEQYF. Complete variable domain (other parts from reference TRBV11-2 and TRBJ2-7): EAGVAQSPRYKIIEKRQSVAFWCNPISGHATLYWYQQILGQGPKLLIQFQNNGVVDDSQLPKDRFSAERLKGVDSTLKIQPAKLEDSAVYLCASSRRALAGDPSYEQYFGPGTRLTVT.

The chain is built from TRBV29-1 and TRBJ2-1, with D possibly TRBD2 on 5 matching bases. This CDR3 comprises 12 residues. Trimming took 7 bases from V and 6 from J, leaving 13 bases between them. CDR1 is SQVTM and CDR2 is ANQGSEA in the germline V gene. In DNA form, the CDR3 reads TGCAGCGGGACTTCTGGGGTCAATGAGCAGTTCTTC. Its protein product is CSGTSGVNEQFF.

V usage is TRBV27 and J usage is TRBJ2-5; possible D gene TRBD1, 6 bases. The germline V and J ends were trimmed by 5 bases and 5 bases, with 12 bases remaining between them. Germline lookup yields CDR1 MNHEY and CDR2 SMNVEV (reference sequence). CDR3 length: 13 amino acids. CDR3 loop: CASSIQGAETQYF. DNA for the CDR3: TGTGCCAGCAGTATACAGGGAGCGGAGACCCAGTACTTC.

The V gene is TRBV7-6, the J gene TRBJ2-5; no reliable D call. The V gene lost 2 bases and the J gene lost 1 base, with 8 bases spanning the gap. The CDR3 is 14 amino acids. Germline-derived CDR1 and CDR2 are SGHVS and FNYEAQ. The CDR3 sequence: CASSLSGSQETQYF. CDR3 DNA: TGTGCCAGCAGCTTATCCGGGTCCCAAGAGACCCAGTACTTC.

V gene TRBV5-1 combines with J gene TRBJ2-7; 11 nucleotides match TRBD1. The CDR3 sequence is 15 residues long. Germline V gene lookup returns CDR1 SGHRS and CDR2 YFSETQ. With 0 bases clipped from V and 4 bases from J, the junction kept 3 bases outside the gene matches. The CDR3 DNA reads as TGCGCCAGCAGCTTGGAAGGGACAGGGGGGTACGAGCAGTACTTC. It is translated as CASSLEGTGGYEQYF.

The V and J genes are TRBV29-1 and TRBJ1-2, with 8 bases aligning to TRBD1. Unmatched junction bases numbered 8, after V lost 6 bases and J lost 5 bases. Germline V gives CDR1 SQVTM, CDR2 ANQGSEA. This CDR3 has 13 amino acids. The CDR3 coding sequence is TGCAGCGTCATTGGACAGGGTAAATATGGCTACACCTTC. Amino acid sequence: CSVIGQGKYGYTF. The whole variable domain, remainder taken from reference TRBV29-1 and TRBJ1-2, is SAVISQKPSRDICQRGTSLTIQCQVDSQVTMMFWYRQQPGQSLTLIATANQGSEATYESGFVIDKFPISRPNLTFSTLTVSNMSPEDSSIYLCSVIGQGKYGYTFGSGTRLTVV.

The rearrangement joins TRBV19 to TRBJ1-5; 7 bases line up with TRBD1. The germline V gene has CDR1 LNHDA and CDR2 SQIVND (reference sequence). The CDR3 consists of 16 residues. The V gene end was trimmed by 4 bases and the J gene end by 5 bases; junction bases not matched to a gene: 11. This CDR3 reads CASSRYRGIIYQPQHF. The CDR3 nucleotides are TGTGCCAGTAGTAGATACAGGGGCATTATATATCAGCCCCAGCATTTT.

J is TRBJ1-1 and V is TRBV5-6, with TRBD1 as a possible D gene (5 bases). With 6 bases removed from V and 1 base from J, the gap between germline ends came to 16 bases. The length of the CDR3 is 15 residues. From germline, CDR1 is SGHDT and CDR2 YYEEEE. CDR3 DNA sequence: TGTGCCAGCACTCCGGGGCGGGGTTGGAACACTGAAGCTTTCTTT. Its translation is CASTPGRGWNTEAFF. Full variable domain (missing parts from reference TRBV5-6 and TRBJ1-1): DAGVTQSPTHLIKTRGQQVTLRCSPKSGHDTVSWYQQALGQGPQFIFQYYEEEERQRGNFPDRFSGHQFPNYSSELNVNALLLGDSALYLCASTPGRGWNTEAFFGQGTRLTVV.

This sequence joins TRBV9 and TRBJ2-7, with 7 bases matching TRBD2. V lost 0 bases and J lost 0; bases outside the gene matches: 0. This CDR3 is 14 amino acids long. Germline V gives CDR1 SGDLS, CDR2 YYNGEE. In DNA, the CDR3 is TGTGCCAGCAGCGTAGGCGGGAGCTCCTACGAGCAGTACTTC. It specifies CASSVGGSSYEQYF.

DNA for the CDR3: TGTGCCAGCAGCTTAGGCAGGTCGGGGATCTACTTC. Translation: CASSLGRSGIYF. The J gene is TRBJ2-7, the V gene TRBV13, with a possible D match to TRBD2 (5 bases). In germline, CDR1 is PRHDT, CDR2 FYEKMQ (reference sequence). The CDR3 covers 12 residues. Trimming shortened V by 0 bases and J by 13 bases, and 13 bases separated the two germline ends.

The table lists this clone with a count of one. The V call is TRBV30, the J call TRBJ1-2; 11 positions match TRBD1. J was trimmed by 5 bases and V by 5 bases; bases with no gene match: 4. Germline CDR1 GTSNPN, CDR2 SVGIG (reference sequence). The CDR3 runs to 13 residues. The CDR3 reads CAWGQGAAYGYTF. The CDR3 DNA is TGTGCCTGGGGACAGGGGGCAGCATATGGCTACACCTTC.

CDR3 in amino acids: CASSMGRLATNEKLFF. The CDR3 DNA follows: TGTGCCAGTAGTATGGGCCGGCTTGCAACTAATGAAAAACTGTTTTTT. V usage is TRBV19 and J usage is TRBJ1-4; no clear D. From germline, CDR1 is LNHDA and CDR2 SQIVND (reference sequence). This CDR3 comprises 16 residues. The V end was cut by 3 bases, the J end by 0 bases, with 11 bases between.

V is TRBV27 and J is TRBJ2-4; 9 nucleotides agree with TRBD1. CDR3 length: 14 residues. In germline, CDR1 is MNHEY, CDR2 SMNVEV (reference sequence). The trim removed 6 bases at V and 4 bases at J, leaving 4 bases unmatched. The CDR3 DNA sequence: TGTGCCAGCAGGGGGACAGGGTCGAAAAACATTCAGTACTTC. As protein: CASRGTGSKNIQYF.

The rearrangement joins TRBV11-3 to TRBJ2-5; TRBD2 agrees at 7 bases. CDR1 is SGHNT and CDR2 is YENEEA in the germline V gene. V lost 1 base to trimming and J lost 5 bases; unmatched junction nucleotides: 4. The CDR3 is made up of 14 amino acids. The CDR3, as DNA: TGTGCCAGCAGCTTAGTGGGAGGGATTGAGACCCAGTACTTC. Encoded protein: CASSLVGGIETQYF. The full variable domain, completed using reference TRBV11-3 and TRBJ2-5, is EAGVVQSPRYKIIEKKQPVAFWCNPISGHNTLYWYLQNLGQGPELLIRYENEEAVDDSQLPKDRFSAERLKGVDSTLKIQPAELGDSAVYLCASSLVGGIETQYFGPGTRLLVL.

J is TRBJ1-2 and V is TRBV5-4; 10 nucleotides agree with TRBD1. Germline CDR1 SGHNT, CDR2 YYREEE (reference sequence). The CDR3 sequence is 20 residues long. V lost 3 bases and J lost 5; bases outside the gene matches: 22. The DNA for the CDR3 is TGTGCCAGCAGCTGGGACAGGGGAGTCCCGGGAACCCGGACGTTTTATGGCTACACCTTC. Translated: CASSWDRGVPGTRTFYGYTF.

In its sample, this clone was seen once. The rearrangement joins TRBV15 to TRBJ2-7; possibly TRBD2 for D (7 bases). Germline loops: CDR1 LNHNV, CDR2 YYDKDF (reference sequence). The CDR3 totals 17 residues. The germline V and J ends were trimmed by 0 bases and 5 bases, with 20 bases remaining between them. This CDR3 reads CATSREGLGGTGDEQYF. CDR3 nucleotide sequence: TGTGCCACCAGCAGAGAAGGACTAGGGGGGACTGGGGACGAGCAGTACTTC.

This clone was found once. This chain links TRBV28 with TRBJ1-2; no clear D. CDR3 length: 13 residues. Deletions cut 3 bases from V and 8 bases from J, with 13 bases between. The V gene's germline CDR1 is MDHEN and CDR2 SYDVKM. The CDR3 reads CASSLSVRGGYTF. The CDR3 DNA follows: TGTGCCAGCAGTTTGAGTGTGAGAGGCGGCTACACCTTC.

The chain links TRBV19 to TRBJ2-5, with D perhaps TRBD1 (5 bases). The CDR3 length is 13 residues. Trimming cost V 4 bases and J 4 bases, with 10 bases left between them. Germline V gene data show CDR1 as LNHDA and CDR2 as SQIVND (reference sequence). CDR3 DNA sequence: TGTGCCAGTAGTAGAATAGGGGTAGAGACCCAGTACTTC. Protein: CASSRIGVETQYF.

The rearrangement uses TRBV10-3 and TRBJ2-3; D might be TRBD1 (5 bases). The CDR3 loop spans 13 amino acids. CDR1 ENHRY and CDR2 SYGVKD come from the germline V gene. Trimming took off 2 bases at V and 3 bases at J, with 6 bases between the two ends. This CDR3 reads CAISEQGTDTQYF. CDR3 sequence (DNA): TGTGCCATCAGTGAGCAGGGTACAGATACGCAGTATTTT.

V is TRBV7-8 and J is TRBJ2-5, with 13 bases that match TRBD2. With 5 bases clipped from V and 3 bases from J, the junction kept 12 bases outside the gene matches. This CDR3 is 18 amino acids long. Germline V CDR1 and CDR2: SGHVS, FQNEAQ. CDR3 in DNA: TGTGCCAGCAGCGCTGGACTAGCGGGAGTCTCCACCAAAGAGACCCAGTACTTC. Translation: CASSAGLAGVSTKETQYF.

This chain joins TRBV28 and TRBJ1-2; TRBD1 aligns across 11 bases. Germline loops: CDR1 MDHEN, CDR2 SYDVKM. Losses at the gene ends were 5 bases for V and 4 bases for J; bases not matched to a gene: 9. CDR3 length: 16 residues. CDR3 sequence: CASSIPGQGAFYGYTF. The CDR3 DNA sequence: TGTGCCAGCAGTATCCCCGGACAGGGGGCGTTCTATGGCTACACCTTC.